The 20 T cell receptor beta chains presented below share a single source sample, sequenced in a study of metastatic and nonmetastatic thyroid tumors. No patient had received any treatment before thyroid surgery. TCRdb reprocessed the PCR reads using MiXCR. The table shows about 69,000 clones, with approximately 14% occurring only once. Sequenced material: blood. These receptors were obtained from a male donor with papillary thyroid cancer or a benign thyroid nodule (not recorded which). Some clones in this sample may be carry-over from other donors' samples.

This clone has a count of ten or more. The CDR3, as DNA: TGCAGCGTTGAATCGTTGGGGTTGGGTGAAGCTTTCTTT. Its protein is CSVESLGLGEAFF. The chain carries TRBV29-1 and TRBJ1-1; D ambiguous. CDR1 and CDR2 (germline): SQVTM, ANQGSEA. Between the trimmed V and J ends, which lost 2 bases and 7 bases, there was a span of 14 bases. The CDR3 totals 13 residues.

This clone was seen repeatedly, ten times or more. This chain connects TRBV6-6 to TRBJ2-6; TRBD1 agrees at 10 bases. With 3 bases clipped from V and 3 bases from J, the junction kept 11 bases outside the gene matches. The germline CDR1 and CDR2 sequences are MNHNY and SVGAGI (reference sequence). CDR3 length equals 19 residues. The CDR3 coding sequence is TGTGCCAGCAGTTATACGGTCGGGACAGGGGCGGGTGGGGCCAACGTCCTGACTTTC. It yields the protein CASSYTVGTGAGGANVLTF.

This clone has ten or more counts. The chain recombines TRBV19 with TRBJ1-1; TRBD1 is a possible D gene (6 bases). Trimming took 5 bases from V and 4 from J, leaving 17 bases between them. The CDR3 has 15 amino acids. In germline, CDR1 is LNHDA, CDR2 SQIVND (reference sequence). The CDR3 sequence is CASSAGTGLGTEAFF. In DNA, the CDR3 is TGTGCCAGTAGTGCCGGTACAGGGTTGGGCACTGAAGCTTTCTTT.

The rearrangement joins TRBV5-6 to TRBJ1-1; possibly TRBD1 for D (6 bases). Trimming took 4 bases from V and 4 from J, leaving 14 bases between them. Germline-derived CDR1 and CDR2 are SGHDT and YYEEEE. The CDR3 loop spans 14 amino acids. The CDR3 region has the DNA TGTGCCAGCAGCATCTACAGGGAAGGCACTGAAGCTTTCTTT. Its protein is CASSIYREGTEAFF.

As to this clone: A much more abundant neighbour one base away suggests this may be a read error. The sample contains more than one DNA sequence encoding this CDR3. V and J are TRBV3-1 and TRBJ2-1; 8 positions match TRBD2. V was pared by 0 bases and J by 4 bases, with 2 bases of the junction left unmatched. The germline gives CDR1 LGHDT, CDR2 YNNKEL (reference sequence). This CDR3 comprises 15 residues. The CDR3 reads CASSQDREGYNEQFF. For the CDR3, the DNA is TGTGCCAGCAGCCAAGATCGGGAGGGTTACAATGAGCAGTTCTTC.

This clone was seen repeatedly, ten times or more. The rearrangement links TRBV7-6 to TRBJ2-6, with D tentatively TRBD2 (5 bases). Trimming cost V 1 base and J 3 bases, with 19 bases left between them. CDR3 size: 19 residues. Germline lookup yields CDR1 SGHVS and CDR2 FNYEAQ. This CDR3 reads CASSLERTPDGVGANVLTF. Here the CDR3 DNA reads TGTGCCAGCAGCTTAGAGCGGACTCCGGATGGGGTTGGGGCCAACGTCCTGACTTTC.

The V and J genes are TRBV6-1 and TRBJ2-7, with D perhaps matching TRBD2 (5 bases). This CDR3 contains 13 residues. Germline assignment: CDR1 MNHNS and CDR2 SASEGT. CDR3 nucleotides: TGTGCCAGCAGGGTTGAGGGCTCCTACGAGCATTACGTC. Protein sequence: CASRVEGSYEHYV.

The table lists this clone with many counts. CDR3 DNA sequence: TGTGCCAGCAGTTTCGGGGCCCTCTATGGCTACACCTTC. It encodes CASSFGALYGYTF. This chain links TRBV12-3 or TRBV12-4 with TRBJ1-2; D possibly corresponds to TRBD1 (5 bases). V gave up 3 bases and J gave up 4 bases, with 9 bases separating them. CDR3 length: 13 amino acids.

This clone was counted many times. The same CDR3 can be traced to other DNA sequences in this sample. The V gene is TRBV7-8, the J gene TRBJ1-1; D remains unclear. Trimming took 3 bases from V and 4 from J, leaving 12 bases between them. From germline, CDR1 is SGHVS and CDR2 FQNEAQ. The CDR3 totals 14 residues. The CDR3 DNA follows: TGTGCCAGCAGCTTTGACCGGACGAGCACTGAAGCTTTCTTT. Translation gives CASSFDRTSTEAFF.

This clone was seen more than once but under ten times. With a much larger clone just one base away, this may be a read error. V usage is TRBV16 and J usage is TRBJ1-5; D possibly corresponds to TRBD1 (5 bases). CDR1 KGHSY and CDR2 FQNENV come from the germline V gene. V was clipped by 8 bases and J by 5 bases, with 19 bases between them. There are 15 residues in the CDR3. The CDR3 here is CASRPGVGAHQPQHF. DNA for the CDR3: TGTGCCAGCCGTCCGGGGGTAGGGGCTCATCAGCCCCAGCATTTT.

In this sample, this clone turned up many times. The chain carries TRBV2 and TRBJ1-2; 9 nucleotides match TRBD1. Per germline, CDR1 SNHLY and CDR2 FYNNEI. Losses at the gene ends were 6 bases for V and 6 bases for J; bases not matched to a gene: 5. The CDR3 is 13 residues long. This CDR3 reads CASRHRGPDGYTF. CDR3 nucleotides: TGTGCCAGCAGACACAGGGGGCCAGATGGCTACACCTTC.

This clone was recorded at least ten times. V is TRBV5-1 and J is TRBJ2-2; possible D gene TRBD1, 5 bases. Germline V gene sequence: CDR1 SGHRS, CDR2 YFSETQ. V lost 0 bases and J 4 bases, leaving 16 bases between the germline ends. The CDR3 has 17 amino acids. The CDR3 coding sequence is TGCGCCAGCAGCTTGGCAAGGGGCGGACCGCTCACCGGGGAGCTGTTTTTT. It yields the protein CASSLARGGPLTGELFF.

This clone was recorded many times. For the CDR3, the DNA is TGTGCCAGCAGTTGGAGGATTCCATCTGGAAACACCATATATTTT. It specifies CASSWRIPSGNTIYF. V is TRBV28 and J is TRBJ1-3; no clear D gene. CDR1 MDHEN and CDR2 SYDVKM come from the germline V gene. Trimming removed 4 bases at V and 1 base at J, with 11 bases between. This CDR3 contains 15 residues.

This clone has at least ten counts. The genes are TRBV4-1 and TRBJ1-2, with TRBD1 matching over 9 bases. V lost 0 bases, J lost 8 bases, and 4 bases stayed unmatched. The CDR3 has 14 amino acids. Germline CDR1 MGHRA, CDR2 YSYEKL. The DNA for the CDR3 is TGCGCCAGCAGCCAAGAAGACAGGGGGGACGGCTACACCTTC. The encoded protein is CASSQEDRGDGYTF.

In its sample, this clone was seen many times. The CDR3 reads CASGTTESYEQYV. CDR3 coding DNA: TGTGCCAGCGGTACCACTGAGAGTTACGAGCAGTACGTC. J is TRBJ2-7 and V is TRBV10-3, with D unclear. CDR1 ENHRY and CDR2 SYGVKD come from the germline V gene. The CDR3 extends over 13 amino acids. V shed 10 bases and J shed 4 bases, with 17 bases lying between them.

This clone was picked up a small number of times. Germline and junction disagree at one end, which may indicate a read error. The CDR3 sequence is CASNSRLARGTYTQYF. The CDR3 nucleotides are TGTGCCAGCAATTCCCGACTAGCGAGGGGCACATATACGCAGTATTTT. The J gene is TRBJ2-3, the V gene TRBV27; 8 bases are shared with TRBD2. The CDR3 has 16 residues. Per the germline V gene, CDR1 is MNHEY and CDR2 is SMNVEV (reference sequence).

About this clone: At one boundary the junction diverges from the germline segment, which might be a read error. The V call is TRBV2, the J call TRBJ1-1; no clear D. CDR1 and CDR2 from the germline V gene are SNHLY and FYNNEI. This CDR3 is built from 12 residues. CDR3 sequence: CASQLANTEAFF. CDR3 nucleotides: TGTGCCAGTCAACTGGCGAACACTGAGGCTTTCTTT.

The chain carries TRBV20-1 and TRBJ2-7; D perhaps matches TRBD2 (5 bases). The V end was cut by 2 bases, the J end by 2 bases, with 16 bases between. The CDR3 is made up of 15 amino acids. Looked up from germline, CDR1 is DFQATT and CDR2 is SNEGSKA (reference sequence). CDR3 protein: CSARYSRTGAYEQYF. The CDR3 bases are TGCAGTGCTAGATATTCTCGGACTGGAGCCTACGAGCAGTACTTC.

CDR3 nucleotide sequence: TGTGCCAGCAGCCGCCCGACAGTAATGGCGGCTGAAGCTTTCTTT. Protein: CASSRPTVMAAEAFF. V and J are TRBV6-4 and TRBJ1-1, with a possible D match to TRBD1 (5 bases). CDR3 length: 15 amino acids. Trimming took off 6 bases at V and 6 bases at J, with 20 bases between the two ends. Germline values: CDR1 MRHNA, CDR2 SNTAGT.

This clone has a handful of counts. V is TRBV2 and J is TRBJ1-1, with D uncertain. The CDR3 extends over 14 amino acids. The germline CDR1 and CDR2 sequences are SNHLY and FYNNEI. The ends were cut back, 5 bases at V and 4 bases at J, with 14 bases in the middle. The CDR3 DNA reads as TGTGCCAGCAGTCCCTCAGTGTATGGCACTGAAGCTTTCTTT. It codes for CASSPSVYGTEAFF.